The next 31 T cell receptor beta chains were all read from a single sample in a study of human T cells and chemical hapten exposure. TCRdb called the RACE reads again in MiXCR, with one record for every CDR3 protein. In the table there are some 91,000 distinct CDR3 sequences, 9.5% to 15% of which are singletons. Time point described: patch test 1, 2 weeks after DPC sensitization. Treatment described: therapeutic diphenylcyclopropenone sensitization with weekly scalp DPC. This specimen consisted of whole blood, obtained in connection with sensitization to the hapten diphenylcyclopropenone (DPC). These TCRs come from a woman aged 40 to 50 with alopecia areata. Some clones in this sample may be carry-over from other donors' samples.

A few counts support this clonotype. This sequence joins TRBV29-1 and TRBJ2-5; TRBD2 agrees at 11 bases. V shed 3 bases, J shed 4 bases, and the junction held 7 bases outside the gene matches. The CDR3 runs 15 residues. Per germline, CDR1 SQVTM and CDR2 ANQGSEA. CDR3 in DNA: TGCAGCGTTGAGATAGCGGGAGGGCGAGGAGAGACCCAGTACTTC. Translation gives CSVEIAGGRGETQYF.

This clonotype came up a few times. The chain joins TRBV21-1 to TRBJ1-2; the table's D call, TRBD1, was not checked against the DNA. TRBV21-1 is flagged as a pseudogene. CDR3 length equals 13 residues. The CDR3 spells CASSEHRFRGYTF. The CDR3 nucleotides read TGTGCCAGCAGCGAGCACAGGTTTCGTGGCTACACCTTC.

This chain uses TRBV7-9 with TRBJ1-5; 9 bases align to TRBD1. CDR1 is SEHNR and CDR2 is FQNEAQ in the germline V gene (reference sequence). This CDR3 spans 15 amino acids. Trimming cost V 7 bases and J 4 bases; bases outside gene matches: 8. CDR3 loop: CASTNGDRANQPQHF. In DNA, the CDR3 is TGTGCCAGCACCAACGGGGACAGGGCGAATCAGCCCCAGCATTTT.

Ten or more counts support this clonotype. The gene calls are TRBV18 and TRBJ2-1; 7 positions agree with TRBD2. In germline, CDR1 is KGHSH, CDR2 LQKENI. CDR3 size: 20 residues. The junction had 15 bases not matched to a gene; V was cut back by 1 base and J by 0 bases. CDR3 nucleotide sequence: TGTGCCAGCTCACCACTACCGAGTAATAGAGCGGGGAGCTCCTACAATGAGCAGTTCTTC. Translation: CASSPLPSNRAGSSYNEQFF.

CDR3 residues: CASSFTGQSPAAFF. The CDR3 region has the DNA TGTGCCAGCAGCTTTACCGGTCAATCCCCCGCAGCTTTCTTT. The rearrangement joins TRBV5-5 to TRBJ1-1; D unclear. The CDR3 is 14 amino acids. V was pared by 2 bases and J by 10 bases, with 18 bases between. The germline V gene has CDR1 SGHKS and CDR2 YYEKEE (reference sequence).

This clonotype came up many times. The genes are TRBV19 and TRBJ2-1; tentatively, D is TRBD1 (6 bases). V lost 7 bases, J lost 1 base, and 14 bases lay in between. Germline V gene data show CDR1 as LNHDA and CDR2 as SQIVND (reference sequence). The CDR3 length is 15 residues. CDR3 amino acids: CASKAVRGSYNEQFF. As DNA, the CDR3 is TGTGCCAGTAAAGCTGTGAGGGGGTCCTACAATGAGCAGTTCTTC. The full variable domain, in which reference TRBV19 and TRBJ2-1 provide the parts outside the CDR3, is DGGITQSPKYLFRKEGQNVTLSCEQNLNHDAMYWYRQDPGQGLRLIYYSQIVNDFQKGDIAEGYSVSREKKESFPLTVTSAQKNPTAFYLCASKAVRGSYNEQFFGPGTRLTVL.

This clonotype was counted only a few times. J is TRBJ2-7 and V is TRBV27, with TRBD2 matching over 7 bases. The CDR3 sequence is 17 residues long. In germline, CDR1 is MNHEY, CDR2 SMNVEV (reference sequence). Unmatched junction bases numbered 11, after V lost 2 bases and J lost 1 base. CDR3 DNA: TGTGCCAGCAGTTTAACTCGAACAGCGGGATCGTCCTACGAGCAGTACTTC. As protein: CASSLTRTAGSSYEQYF.

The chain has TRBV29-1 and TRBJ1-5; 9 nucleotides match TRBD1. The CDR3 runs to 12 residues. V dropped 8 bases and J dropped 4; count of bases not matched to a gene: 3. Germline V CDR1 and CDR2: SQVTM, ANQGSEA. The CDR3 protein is CSFGQGNQPQHF. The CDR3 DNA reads TGCAGCTTTGGACAGGGGAATCAGCCCCAGCATTTT.

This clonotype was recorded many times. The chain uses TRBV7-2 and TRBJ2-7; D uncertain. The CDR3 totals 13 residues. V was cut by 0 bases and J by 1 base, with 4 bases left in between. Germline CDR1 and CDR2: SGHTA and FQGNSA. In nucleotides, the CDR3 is TGTGCCAGCAGCTTAGCGGTATCCTACGAGCAGTACTTC. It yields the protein CASSLAVSYEQYF.

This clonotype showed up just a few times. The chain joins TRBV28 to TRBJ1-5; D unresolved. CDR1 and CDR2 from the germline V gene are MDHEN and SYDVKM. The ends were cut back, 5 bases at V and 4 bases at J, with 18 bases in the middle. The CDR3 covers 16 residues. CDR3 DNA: TGTGCCAGCAGTAGGGCATCTCGGATATCAAATCAGCCCCAGCATTTT. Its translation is CASSRASRISNQPQHF.

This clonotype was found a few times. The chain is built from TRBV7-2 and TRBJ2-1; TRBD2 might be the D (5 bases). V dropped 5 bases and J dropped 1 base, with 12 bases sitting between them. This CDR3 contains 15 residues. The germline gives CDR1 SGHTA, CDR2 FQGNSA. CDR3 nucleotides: TGTGCCAGCAGCGACGCGGGCGGTTCCTACAATGAGCAGTTCTTC. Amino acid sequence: CASSDAGGSYNEQFF.

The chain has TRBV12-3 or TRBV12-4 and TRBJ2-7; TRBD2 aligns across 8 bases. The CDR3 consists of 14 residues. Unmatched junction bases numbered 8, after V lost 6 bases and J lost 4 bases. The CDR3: CASRRAGALYEQYF. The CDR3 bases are TGTGCCAGCAGGCGAGCGGGAGCGCTATACGAGCAGTACTTC.

The CDR3 coding sequence is TGTGCCAGCAGTGTAGGGACAGGGGAGGAAAAACTGTTTTTT. As protein: CASSVGTGEEKLFF. The rearrangement joins TRBV6-1 to TRBJ1-4; 10 bases are shared with TRBD1. The germline gives CDR1 MNHNS, CDR2 SASEGT. CDR3 size: 14 residues. The junction had 4 bases not matched to a gene; V was cut back by 4 bases and J by 8 bases.

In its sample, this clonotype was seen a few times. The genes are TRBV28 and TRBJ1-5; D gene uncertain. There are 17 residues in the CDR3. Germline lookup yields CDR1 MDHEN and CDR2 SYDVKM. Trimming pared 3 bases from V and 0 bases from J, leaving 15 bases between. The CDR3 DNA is TGTGCCAGCAGTTTCCCCAAAGGACTCAATAGCAATCAGCCCCAGCATTTT. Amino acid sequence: CASSFPKGLNSNQPQHF.

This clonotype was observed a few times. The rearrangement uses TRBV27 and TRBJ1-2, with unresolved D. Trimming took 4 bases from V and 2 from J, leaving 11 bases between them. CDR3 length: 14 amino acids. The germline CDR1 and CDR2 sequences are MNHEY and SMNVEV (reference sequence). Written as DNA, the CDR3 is TGTGCCAGCAGTTCTGTCGGCTGGAACTATGGCTACACCTTC. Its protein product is CASSSVGWNYGYTF.

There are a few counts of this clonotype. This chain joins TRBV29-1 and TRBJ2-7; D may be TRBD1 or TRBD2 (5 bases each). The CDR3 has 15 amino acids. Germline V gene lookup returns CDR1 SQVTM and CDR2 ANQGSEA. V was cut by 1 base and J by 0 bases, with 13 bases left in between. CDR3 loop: CSVEVTGTLSYEQYF. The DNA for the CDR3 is TGCAGCGTTGAAGTCACCGGGACCCTCTCCTACGAGCAGTACTTC.

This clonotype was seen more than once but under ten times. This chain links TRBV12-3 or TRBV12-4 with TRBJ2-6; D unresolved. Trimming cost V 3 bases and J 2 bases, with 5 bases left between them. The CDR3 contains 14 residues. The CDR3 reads CASSFFAGANVLTF. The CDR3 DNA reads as TGTGCCAGCAGTTTTTTTGCTGGGGCCAACGTCCTGACTTTC.

The CDR3 DNA follows: TGTGCCAGCAGTGAAGGTCCCCAAGGGGGCGGGACCCTCCACTTT. Translated: CASSEGPQGGGTLHF. This chain joins TRBV2 and TRBJ1-6, with TRBD1 matching 7 bases. J lost 14 bases, V lost 1 base, and 11 bases had no gene match. Germline V lookup: CDR1 SNHLY, CDR2 FYNNEI. The CDR3 has 15 amino acids. The full variable domain, its missing parts supplied by reference TRBV2 and TRBJ1-6, is EPEVTQTPSHQVTQMGQEVILRCVPISNHLYFYWYRQILGQKVEFLVSFYNNEISEKSEIFDDQFSVERPDGSNFTLKIRSTKLEDSAMYFCASSEGPQGGGTLHFGNGTRLTVT.

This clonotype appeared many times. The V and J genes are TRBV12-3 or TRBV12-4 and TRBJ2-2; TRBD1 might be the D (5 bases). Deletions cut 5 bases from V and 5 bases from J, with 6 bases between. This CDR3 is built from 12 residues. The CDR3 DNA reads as TGTGCCAGCAGTGCAGGGACCGGGGAGCTGTTTTTT. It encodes CASSAGTGELFF.

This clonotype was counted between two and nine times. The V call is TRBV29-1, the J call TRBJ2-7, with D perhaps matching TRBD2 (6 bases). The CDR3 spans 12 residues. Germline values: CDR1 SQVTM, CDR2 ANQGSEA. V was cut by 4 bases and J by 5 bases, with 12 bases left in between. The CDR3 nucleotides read TGCAGCGTTGCCCCTCGCGGGGACGAGCAGTACTTC. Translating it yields CSVAPRGDEQYF.

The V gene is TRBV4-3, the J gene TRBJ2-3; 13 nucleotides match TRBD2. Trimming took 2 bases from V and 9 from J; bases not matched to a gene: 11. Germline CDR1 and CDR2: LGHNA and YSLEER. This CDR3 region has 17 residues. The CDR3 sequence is CASSQSLGLAGEYTQYF. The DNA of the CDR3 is TGCGCCAGCAGCCAATCCCTTGGACTAGCGGGAGAGTACACGCAGTATTTT.

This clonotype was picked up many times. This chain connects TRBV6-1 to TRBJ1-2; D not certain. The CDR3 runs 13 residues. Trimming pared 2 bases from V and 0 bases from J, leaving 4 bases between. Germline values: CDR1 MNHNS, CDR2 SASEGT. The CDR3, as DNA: TGTGCCAGCAGTGAACTAGCTAACTATGGCTACACCTTC. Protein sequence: CASSELANYGYTF.

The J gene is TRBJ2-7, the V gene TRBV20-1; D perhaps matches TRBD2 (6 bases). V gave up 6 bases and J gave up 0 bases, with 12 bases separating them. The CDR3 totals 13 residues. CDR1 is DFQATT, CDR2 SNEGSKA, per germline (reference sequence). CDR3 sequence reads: CSAIAESSYEQYF. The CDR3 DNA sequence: TGCAGTGCAATAGCGGAGAGCTCCTACGAGCAGTACTTC.

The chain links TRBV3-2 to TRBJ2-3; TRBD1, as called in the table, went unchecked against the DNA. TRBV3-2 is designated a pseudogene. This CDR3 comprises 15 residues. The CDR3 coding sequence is TGTGCCAGCAGGACCGGGACAGGGGGCACAGATACGCAGTATTTT. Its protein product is CASRTGTGGTDTQYF.

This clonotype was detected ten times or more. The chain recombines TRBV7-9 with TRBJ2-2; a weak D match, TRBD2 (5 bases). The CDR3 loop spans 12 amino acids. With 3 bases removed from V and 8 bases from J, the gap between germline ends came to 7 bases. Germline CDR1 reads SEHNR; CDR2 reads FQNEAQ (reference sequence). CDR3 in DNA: TGTGCCAGCAGCTTGGAGGTGGGGGAGCTGTTTTTT. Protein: CASSLEVGELFF.

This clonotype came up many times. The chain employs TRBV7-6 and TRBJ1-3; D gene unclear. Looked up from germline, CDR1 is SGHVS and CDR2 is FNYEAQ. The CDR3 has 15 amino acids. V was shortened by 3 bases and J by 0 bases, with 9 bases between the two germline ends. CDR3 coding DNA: TGTGCCAGCAGCTTGCCCACCCGCTCTGGAAACACCATATATTTT. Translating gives CASSLPTRSGNTIYF. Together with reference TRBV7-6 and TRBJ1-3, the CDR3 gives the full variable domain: GAGVSQSPRYKVTKRGQDVALRCDPISGHVSLYWYRQALGQGPEFLTYFNYEAQQDKSGLPNDRFSAERPEGSISTLTIQRTEQRDSAMYRCASSLPTRSGNTIYFGEGSWLTVV.

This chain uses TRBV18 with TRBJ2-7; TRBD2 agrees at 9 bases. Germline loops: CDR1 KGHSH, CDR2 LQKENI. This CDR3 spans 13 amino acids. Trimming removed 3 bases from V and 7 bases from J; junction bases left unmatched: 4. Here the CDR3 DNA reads TGTGCCAGCTCACCGGGACTAGCCGAGGAGCAGTACTTC. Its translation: CASSPGLAEEQYF.

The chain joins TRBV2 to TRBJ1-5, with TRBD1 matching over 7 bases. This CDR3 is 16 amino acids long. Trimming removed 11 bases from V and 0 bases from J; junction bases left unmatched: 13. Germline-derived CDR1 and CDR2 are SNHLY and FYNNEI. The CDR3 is CAGNPQGPYSNQPQHF. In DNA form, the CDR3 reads TGTGCCGGCAACCCACAGGGGCCGTATAGCAATCAGCCCCAGCATTTT.

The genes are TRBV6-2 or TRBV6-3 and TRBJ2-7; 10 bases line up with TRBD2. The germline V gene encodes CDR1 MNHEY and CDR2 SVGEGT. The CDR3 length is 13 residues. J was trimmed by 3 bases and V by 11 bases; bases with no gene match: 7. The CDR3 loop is CAGSSGGLYEQYF. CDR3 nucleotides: TGTGCCGGTTCTAGCGGGGGACTCTACGAGCAGTACTTC.

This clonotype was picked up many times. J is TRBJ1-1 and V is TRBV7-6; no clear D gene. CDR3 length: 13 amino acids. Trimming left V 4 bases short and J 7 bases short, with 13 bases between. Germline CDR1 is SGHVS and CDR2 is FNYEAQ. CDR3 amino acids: CASSSREGSEAFF. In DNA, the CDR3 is TGTGCCAGCAGCTCACGGGAGGGCAGTGAAGCTTTCTTT.

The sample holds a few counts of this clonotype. The CDR3 region is CASSQQGRSYEQYF. CDR3 coding DNA: TGTGCCAGCAGCCAACAGGGACGTTCCTACGAGCAGTACTTC. The chain joins TRBV7-3 to TRBJ2-7, with D possibly TRBD1 on 6 matching bases. Germline CDR1 SGHTA, CDR2 FQGTGA. V lost 5 bases and J lost 1, with 12 bases in between. The CDR3 runs 14 residues.